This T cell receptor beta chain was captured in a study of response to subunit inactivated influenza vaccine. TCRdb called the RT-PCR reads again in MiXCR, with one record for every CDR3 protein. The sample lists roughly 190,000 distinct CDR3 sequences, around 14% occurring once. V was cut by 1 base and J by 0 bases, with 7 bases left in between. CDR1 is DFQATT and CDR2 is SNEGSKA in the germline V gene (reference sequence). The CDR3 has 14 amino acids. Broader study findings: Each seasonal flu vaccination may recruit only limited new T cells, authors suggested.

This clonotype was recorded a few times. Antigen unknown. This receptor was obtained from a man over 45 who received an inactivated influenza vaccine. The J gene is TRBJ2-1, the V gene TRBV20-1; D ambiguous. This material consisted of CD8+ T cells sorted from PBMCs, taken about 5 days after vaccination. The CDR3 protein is CSARGQSSYNEQFF. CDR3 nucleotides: TGCAGTGCTAGAGGGCAGAGCTCCTACAATGAGCAGTTCTTC.